Below are 9 T cell receptor beta chains sequenced from a single sample in a study of shared clonotypes between healthy human individuals. Generated by immunoSEQ multiplex PCR, the TCRdb table keeps only in-frame clones and is missing some. The data contain about 470,000 clones, more than 75% of them singletons. The sequencing input was PBMCs. These receptors originate from a woman in her 40s in good health. Some clones in this sample may be carry-over from other donors' samples.

V usage is TRBV18 and J usage is TRBJ2-5; D might be TRBD2 (5 bases). The CDR3 loop spans 15 amino acids. V dropped 6 bases and J dropped 4 bases, with 18 bases sitting between them. Germline V gene data show CDR1 as KGHSH and CDR2 as LQKENI. The CDR3: CASSQDLQRPETQYF. The CDR3, as DNA: TGTGCCAGCTCCCAGGACCTGCAGCGGCCAGAGACCCAGTACTTC.

V usage is TRBV23-1 and J usage is TRBJ2-7; D assignment may be TRBD1 or TRBD2 (5 bases each). TRBV23-1 has ORF status, its function being uncertain. The V end lost 4 bases, the J end lost 2 bases, and 9 bases lay between the germline ends. The CDR3 is 13 residues long. The DNA of the CDR3 is TGCGCCAGCAGTCGTTGGGGGACCTACGAGCAGTACTTC. Residues: CASSRWGTYEQYF.

The chain uses TRBV19 and TRBJ2-1, with D possibly being TRBD1 (5 bases). There are 12 residues in the CDR3. The V gene lost 3 bases and the J gene lost 13 bases, with 13 bases spanning the gap. Germline V gives CDR1 LNHDA, CDR2 SQIVND (reference sequence). CDR3 residues: CASSIQGLGQFF. CDR3 coding DNA: TGTGCCAGTAGTATCCAGGGTCTGGGCCAGTTCTTC. Full variable domain (remainder filled in from reference TRBV19 and TRBJ2-1): DGGITQSPKYLFRKEGQNVTLSCEQNLNHDAMYWYRQDPGQGLRLIYYSQIVNDFQKGDIAEGYSVSREKKESFPLTVTSAQKNPTAFYLCASSIQGLGQFFGPGTRLTVL.

The rearrangement joins TRBV18 to TRBJ2-5; possible D gene TRBD1, 6 bases. The V end lost 4 bases, the J end lost 1 base, and 13 bases lay between the germline ends. Germline V gene data show CDR1 as KGHSH and CDR2 as LQKENI. This CDR3 comprises 15 residues. This CDR3 reads CASSLVDRSQETQYF. The CDR3, as DNA: TGTGCCAGCTCACTGGTTGACAGGAGCCAAGAGACCCAGTACTTC.

This sequence joins TRBV11-2 and TRBJ1-2, with D perhaps TRBD1 (5 bases). From germline, CDR1 is SGHAT and CDR2 FQNNGV. V lost 4 bases and J lost 5, with 14 bases in between. This CDR3 comprises 14 residues. CDR3 protein: CASSWGAATYGYTF. CDR3 coding DNA: TGTGCCAGCAGCTGGGGCGCGGCTACTTATGGCTACACCTTC.

V gene TRBV29-1 combines with J gene TRBJ1-1, with TRBD1 as a possible D gene (6 bases). CDR1 and CDR2 from the germline V gene are SQVTM and ANQGSEA. This CDR3 is built from 12 residues. The ends were cut back, 7 bases at V and 4 bases at J, with 13 bases in the middle. The CDR3 DNA sequence: TGCAGCGGCAGGGGTTCGGGCACTGAAGCTTTCTTT. Amino acids: CSGRGSGTEAFF. Combining the CDR3 with reference TRBV29-1 and TRBJ1-1 gives the whole variable domain SAVISQKPSRDICQRGTSLTIQCQVDSQVTMMFWYRQQPGQSLTLIATANQGSEATYESGFVIDKFPISRPNLTFSTLTVSNMSPEDSSIYLCSGRGSGTEAFFGQGTRLTVV.

This clone was observed a handful of times. The chain links TRBV19 to TRBJ1-2; D might be TRBD1 (5 bases). The length of the CDR3 is 14 residues. Germline assignment: CDR1 LNHDA and CDR2 SQIVND (reference sequence). The V and J ends lost 1 base and 8 bases respectively, with 14 bases between them. As DNA, the CDR3 is TGTGCCAGTAGTATAGGTGCGGGGCCTGGGGGCTACACCTTC. Amino acids: CASSIGAGPGGYTF.

This clone has only one observation. V and J are TRBV11-1 and TRBJ2-5; D remains ambiguous. The CDR3 consists of 13 residues. The germline V and J ends were trimmed by 3 bases and 5 bases, with 10 bases remaining between them. Germline V CDR1 and CDR2: SGHAT, FQDESV (reference sequence). CDR3 sequence reads: CASSFSSRETQYF. For the CDR3, the DNA is TGTGCCAGCAGCTTTAGTTCGCGGGAGACCCAGTACTTC. The full variable domain, completed using reference TRBV11-1 and TRBJ2-5, is EAEVAQSPRYKITEKSQAVAFWCDPISGHATLYWYRQILGQGPELLVQFQDESVVDDSQLPKDRFSAERLKGVDSTLKIQPAELGDSAMYLCASSFSSRETQYFGPGTRLLVL.

The chain is built from TRBV7-9 and TRBJ2-1; the match to TRBD2 covers 11 bases. The CDR3 consists of 15 residues. Per the germline V gene, CDR1 is SEHNR and CDR2 is FQNEAQ (reference sequence). Trimming at V came to 5 bases and at J to 5 bases, leaving 5 bases not matched to a gene. The CDR3 sequence: CASSHTSGSHNEQFF. The CDR3 DNA sequence: TGTGCCAGCAGCCACACTAGCGGGAGTCACAATGAGCAGTTCTTC.